This T cell receptor (beta chain) was found in a study of blood T cell repertoires in COVID-19. Whole-study context: COVID-19 samples collected from the United States, Italy and Spain covered acute and convalescent phases. T cells, B-cell-depleted T cells, or PBMCs supplied cDNA or gDNA.

Study processing details: From reference gene primer amplification, estimates of nucleated cell counts were derived. Libraries were prepared by immunoSEQ multiplex PCR; TCRdb keeps only in-frame clonotypes and omits some of them. From that table come the V and J calls and clone size; the DNA was used to work out D and trimming. Of about 120,000 clones detected, about 80% appear once; the ten largest clones hold around 8%. The length of the CDR3 is 14 residues. CDR1 is GTSNPN and CDR2 is SVGIG in the germline V gene (reference sequence). Trimming cost V 2 bases and J 2 bases; bases outside gene matches: 5.

The genes are TRBV30 and TRBJ2-5, with 7 bases matching TRBD1. The clonotype was recovered from a woman between 40 and 50 years old with acute or convalescent COVID-19. What was sequenced was peripheral blood. The CDR3: CAWSRDSLQETQYF. In DNA, the CDR3 is TGTGCCTGGAGTAGGGACAGCCTACAAGAGACCCAGTACTTC.